This T cell receptor (beta chain) was sequenced during a study of cytomegalovirus exposure and HLA in healthy donors. The CDR3 totals 16 residues. Losses at the gene ends were 5 bases for V and 1 base for J; bases not matched to a gene: 7. Germline V gene sequence: CDR1 MDHEN, CDR2 SYDVKM. 13 Jbeta primers and 60 Vbeta primers were used for the PCR. Only in-frame clones appear in the TCRdb table, and some are missing; sequencing was by immunoSEQ multiplex PCR. The data show 200,000 to 300,000 clones, 80% to 90% seen once. The sample taken for sequencing was PBMCs. The V call is TRBV28, the J call TRBJ2-2, with 7 positions matching TRBD2. This TCR derives from a woman in her 40s in good health and CMV-seropositive. The CDR3 sequence is CASSGGGPGNTGELFF. The CDR3 coding sequence is TGTGCCAGCAGTGGCGGGGGTCCCGGGAACACCGGGGAGCTGTTTTTT.